The 23 T cell receptor beta chains reported below all come from one sample, sequenced in a study of blood T cell repertoires in COVID-19. Repertoires were generated with immunoSEQ multiplex PCR, while TCRdb's copy carries only in-frame clones and drops some. This table has roughly 70,000 clones, 70% to 90% appearing once. What was sequenced was peripheral blood. These receptors were collected from a man between 70 and 80 years old with acute or convalescent COVID-19.

This clone was counted only a few times. V is TRBV7-9 and J is TRBJ2-2; D not certain. The CDR3 sequence is 14 residues long. Trimming took 5 bases from V and 4 from J, leaving 11 bases between them. Germline assignment: CDR1 SEHNR and CDR2 FQNEAQ (reference sequence). The CDR3 sequence is CASSPTQVTGELFF. The DNA of the CDR3 is TGTGCCAGCAGCCCTACGCAGGTCACCGGGGAGCTGTTTTTT.

This rearrangement joins TRBV6-5 to TRBJ2-1, with 10 bases fitting TRBD1. Germline CDR1 MNHEY, CDR2 SVGAGI. The CDR3 runs to 16 residues. With 4 bases clipped from V and 0 bases from J, the junction kept 3 bases outside the gene matches. The CDR3 DNA reads TGTGCCAGCAGTTCTAGGACAGGGGGCTCCTACAATGAGCAGTTCTTC. This codes for CASSSRTGGSYNEQFF.

V and J are TRBV7-3 and TRBJ2-2, with D hard to call. The CDR3 is made up of 14 amino acids. Germline values: CDR1 SGHTA, CDR2 FQGTGA. V was pared by 3 bases and J by 5 bases, with 10 bases between. The CDR3 here is CASSLTARTGELFF. CDR3 coding DNA: TGTGCCAGCAGCTTGACCGCTAGGACCGGGGAGCTGTTTTTT.

The chain couples TRBV2 to TRBJ1-3; 8 nucleotides align to TRBD1. The junction had 3 bases not matched to a gene; V was cut back by 6 bases and J by 2 bases. The CDR3 spans 14 residues. Germline CDR1 and CDR2: SNHLY and FYNNEI. CDR3 region: CASRGTGAGNTIYF. CDR3 DNA: TGTGCCAGCAGGGGGACAGGAGCTGGAAACACCATATATTTT.

The CDR3 loop is CASSPSSGLETQYF. CDR3 DNA: TGTGCCAGCAGCCCTAGCTCCGGACTTGAGACCCAGTACTTC. The chain uses TRBV9 and TRBJ2-5; possible D gene TRBD2, 5 bases. Trimming removed 4 bases from V and 5 bases from J, with 15 bases in between. The CDR3 extends over 14 amino acids. CDR1 is SGDLS and CDR2 is YYNGEE in the germline V gene. Looking up the rest from reference TRBV9 and TRBJ2-5 gives the full variable domain: DSGVTQTPKHLITATGQRVTLRCSPRSGDLSVYWYQQSLDQGLQFLIQYYNGEERAKGNILERFSAQQFPDLHSELNLSSLELGDSALYFCASSPSSGLETQYFGPGTRLLVL.

The V and J genes are TRBV27 and TRBJ2-1; D may be TRBD2 (6 bases). The V end lost 5 bases, the J end lost 2 bases, and 10 bases lay between the germline ends. From germline, CDR1 is MNHEY and CDR2 SMNVEV (reference sequence). This CDR3 has 14 amino acids. CDR3 region: CASSLARAYNEQFF. Written as DNA, the CDR3 is TGTGCCAGCAGTCTAGCGAGGGCCTACAATGAGCAGTTCTTC.

The chain is built from TRBV6-6 and TRBJ1-1; 8 bases align to TRBD1. Germline V gene sequence: CDR1 MNHNY, CDR2 SVGAGI (reference sequence). The CDR3 totals 13 residues. V lost 8 bases and J lost 5; bases outside the gene matches: 7. Here the CDR3 DNA reads TGTGCCAGCGGCTGGGACAGGCGAACTGAAGCTTTCTTT. Residues: CASGWDRRTEAFF.

The chain joins TRBV2 to TRBJ2-3; TRBD2 aligns across 8 bases. This CDR3 spans 16 amino acids. Germline V gives CDR1 SNHLY, CDR2 FYNNEI. The trim removed 6 bases at V and 1 base at J, leaving 9 bases unmatched. The CDR3 here is CASSLTGTRGTDTQYF. The CDR3 region has the DNA TGTGCCAGCAGCTTGACCGGGACTAGGGGCACAGATACGCAGTATTTT.

J is TRBJ1-6 and V is TRBV7-8, with D maybe TRBD1 (5 bases). CDR1 SGHVS and CDR2 FQNEAQ come from the germline V gene. With 6 bases removed from V and 16 bases from J, the gap between germline ends came to 13 bases. The CDR3 runs 11 residues. The CDR3 bases are TGTGCCAGCAGTTGGGGGGGAGTACTCCACTTT. Its translation is CASSWGGVLHF.

The chain employs TRBV6-1 and TRBJ2-7; TRBD1 might be the D (5 bases). Per the germline V gene, CDR1 is MNHNS and CDR2 is SASEGT. Trimming took off 2 bases at V and 0 bases at J, with 14 bases between the two ends. CDR3 length: 16 residues. As DNA, the CDR3 is TGTGCCAGCAGTGAAAGTAACAGGAAAAGCTCCTACGAGCAGTACTTC. Protein: CASSESNRKSSYEQYF.

V is TRBV7-9 and J is TRBJ2-7; TRBD1 agrees at 10 bases. CDR1 and CDR2 (germline): SEHNR, FQNEAQ (reference sequence). The CDR3 contains 14 residues. The V segment lost 6 bases and the J segment 3 bases; nucleotides outside the gene matches: 5. The CDR3 loop reads CASSTGTGDYEQYF. The CDR3 coding sequence is TGTGCCAGCAGTACCGGGACAGGGGACTACGAGCAGTACTTC.

This clone was detected a few times. The chain is built from TRBV28 and TRBJ1-5; 9 bases match TRBD1. The CDR3 is made up of 18 amino acids. With 3 bases clipped from V and 6 bases from J, the junction kept 15 bases outside the gene matches. Germline CDR1 and CDR2: MDHEN and SYDVKM. The CDR3 reads CASSLTGGQLRDGQPQHF. CDR3 nucleotides: TGTGCCAGCAGTTTGACAGGGGGGCAGCTGCGAGACGGTCAGCCCCAGCATTTT.

V is TRBV28 and J is TRBJ2-1; 7 bases fit TRBD1. CDR3 length equals 16 residues. V lost 6 bases, J lost 6 bases, and 14 bases stayed unmatched. CDR1 is MDHEN and CDR2 is SYDVKM in the germline V gene. In DNA form, the CDR3 reads TGTGCCAGCAGCCACTACCCGGGACAGAGCCTCAATGAGCAGTTCTTC. This translates into CASSHYPGQSLNEQFF.

The chain joins TRBV4-3 to TRBJ2-2, with D uncertain. Per the germline V gene, CDR1 is LGHNA and CDR2 is YSLEER. CDR3 size: 14 residues. Trimming took off 7 bases at V and 7 bases at J, with 16 bases between the two ends. This chain's CDR3 is CASNYFASSGELFF. In nucleotides, the CDR3 is TGCGCCAGCAACTATTTCGCCTCAAGCGGGGAGCTGTTTTTT.

This clone was observed a single time. The chain joins TRBV12-3 or TRBV12-4 to TRBJ2-2, with a weak D call TRBD1 (5 bases). Trimming cost V 11 bases and J 4 bases, with 14 bases left between them. The length of the CDR3 is 13 residues. The CDR3 protein is CASRRVGTGELFF. The CDR3 bases are TGTGCCTCCCGCAGGGTTGGCACCGGGGAGCTGTTTTTT.

The V call is TRBV27, the J call TRBJ1-3; 9 bases map to TRBD1. Germline lookup yields CDR1 MNHEY and CDR2 SMNVEV (reference sequence). This CDR3 region has 20 residues. V shed 4 bases and J 2 bases; nucleotides not matched to a gene: 18. This chain's CDR3 is CASSSFSGTGSFYAGNTIYF. In nucleotides, the CDR3 is TGTGCCAGCAGTTCCTTTTCCGGGACAGGGAGTTTTTACGCTGGAAACACCATATATTTT.

This chain uses TRBV7-2 with TRBJ2-3; D perhaps matches TRBD1 (5 bases). Germline assignment: CDR1 SGHTA and CDR2 FQGNSA. The CDR3 length is 13 residues. The V and J ends lost 7 bases and 6 bases respectively, with 14 bases between them. CDR3 sequence: CASNARVGDTQYF. The CDR3 DNA is TGTGCCAGCAATGCCAGGGTGGGCGATACGCAGTATTTT.

The genes are TRBV29-1 and TRBJ2-1, with D perhaps TRBD1 (6 bases). From germline, CDR1 is SQVTM and CDR2 ANQGSEA. V dropped 6 bases and J dropped 0 bases, with 12 bases sitting between them. This CDR3 is built from 14 residues. The CDR3 DNA follows: TGCAGCGTCGAAAGGGGGAGCTCCTACAATGAGCAGTTCTTC. Its protein is CSVERGSSYNEQFF.

The chain combines TRBV16 with TRBJ1-4; D is unclear. The CDR3 runs to 13 residues. CDR1 is KGHSY, CDR2 FQNENV, per germline. V was trimmed by 2 bases and J by 5 bases, leaving 6 bases between them. CDR3: CASSQGLNEKLFF. CDR3 DNA sequence: TGTGCCAGCAGCCAAGGACTGAATGAAAAACTGTTTTTT. The whole variable domain, filled in from reference TRBV16 and TRBJ1-4, reads GEEVAQTPKHLVRGEGQKAKLYCAPIKGHSYVFWYQQVLKNEFKFLISFQNENVFDETGMPKERFSAKCLPNSPCSLEIQATKLEDSAVYFCASSQGLNEKLFFGSGTQLSVL.

The V gene is TRBV28, the J gene TRBJ2-7; 7 bases fit TRBD1. The CDR3 extends over 15 amino acids. Per germline, CDR1 MDHEN and CDR2 SYDVKM. V shed 6 bases, J shed 3 bases, and the junction held 11 bases outside the gene matches. CDR3 coding DNA: TGTGCCAGCAGGTCGTCCGACAGGGTAAACTACGAGCAGTACTTC. Amino acids: CASRSSDRVNYEQYF.

V gene TRBV30 combines with J gene TRBJ2-6; the D is unclear. Germline loops: CDR1 GTSNPN, CDR2 SVGIG (reference sequence). The V and J ends lost 1 base and 0 bases respectively, with 13 bases between them. The CDR3 loop spans 17 amino acids. The CDR3 here is CAWSAPEKFSGANVLTF. The DNA for the CDR3 is TGTGCCTGGAGTGCCCCTGAGAAATTCTCTGGGGCCAACGTCCTGACTTTC.

V usage is TRBV4-2 and J usage is TRBJ2-5; tentative D call: TRBD1 (5 bases). The CDR3 length is 15 residues. Trimming stripped 4 bases from V and 4 bases from J, with 16 bases between. Germline V gives CDR1 LGHNA, CDR2 YNFKEQ. CDR3 nucleotide sequence: TGTGCCAGCAGCCGAGCTACAGGTTCAGGAGAGACCCAGTACTTC. It is translated as CASSRATGSGETQYF.

V gene TRBV7-2 combines with J gene TRBJ2-2, with D unresolved. Germline V lookup: CDR1 SGHTA, CDR2 FQGNSA. This CDR3 is 18 amino acids long. The V gene lost 4 bases and the J gene lost 7 bases, with 25 bases spanning the gap. The CDR3 loop is CASSSSPFRSSGSGELFF. CDR3 sequence (DNA): TGTGCCAGCAGCTCATCACCTTTCAGGTCGAGTGGCAGCGGGGAGCTGTTTTTT.